Shown below are 29 T cell receptor beta chains from a single sample sequenced in a study of blood T cell repertoires in COVID-19. Profiled with immunoSEQ multiplex PCR; TCRdb holds only in-frame clones, not every one. This table has over 250,000 clones, 83% appearing once. The specimen was peripheral blood. These receptors came from a woman aged 45-60 years who had recovered from COVID-19.

V gene TRBV2 combines with J gene TRBJ1-2; weak D call: TRBD1 (5 bases). Trimming cost V 3 bases and J 0 bases, with 14 bases left between them. The germline V gene has CDR1 SNHLY and CDR2 FYNNEI. CDR3 size: 16 residues. The CDR3 here is CASSEWDFIANYGYTF. The CDR3 DNA reads as TGTGCCAGCAGTGAGTGGGACTTTATTGCTAACTATGGCTACACCTTC.

This chain joins TRBV4-2 and TRBJ2-3, with 12 bases identical to TRBD2. CDR1 is LGHNA and CDR2 is YNFKEQ in the germline V gene. The CDR3 spans 17 residues. Unmatched junction bases numbered 8, after V lost 4 bases and J lost 3 bases. The CDR3 reads CASSPYLAGGATDTQYF. The DNA for the CDR3 is TGTGCCAGCAGCCCCTACCTAGCGGGGGGGGCTACAGATACGCAGTATTTT.

Remarks on this clone: The identical CDR3 is also encoded by other nucleotide sequences in the sample. The chain couples TRBV28 to TRBJ2-7, with D unclear. The germline V gene encodes CDR1 MDHEN and CDR2 SYDVKM. The CDR3 contains 14 residues. V was clipped by 4 bases and J by 4 bases, with 14 bases between them. The CDR3 nucleotides are TGTGCCAGCAGTTCGACCGGGTCGTCATACGAGCAGTACTTC. It encodes CASSSTGSSYEQYF.

J is TRBJ2-7 and V is TRBV27, with TRBD2 identical over 11 bases. Germline V gene sequence: CDR1 MNHEY, CDR2 SMNVEV (reference sequence). The ends lost 6 bases at V and 5 bases at J; junction bases unmatched: 9. The CDR3 runs to 15 residues. DNA for the CDR3: TGTGCCAGCAGCCCCTATAGCGGGAGGGCCGACGAGCAGTACTTC. Its translation: CASSPYSGRADEQYF.

In DNA, the CDR3 is TGTGCCAGCAGCTTAGTGATCGGGGTGACAGATACGCAGTATTTT. Residues: CASSLVIGVTDTQYF. The chain uses TRBV7-6 and TRBJ2-3; D may be TRBD2 (5 bases). The CDR3 spans 15 residues. Looked up from germline, CDR1 is SGHVS and CDR2 is FNYEAQ. Trimming pared 1 base from V and 3 bases from J, leaving 11 bases between.

V usage is TRBV28 and J usage is TRBJ1-5; 9 nucleotides match TRBD1. CDR3 length: 16 amino acids. V shed 3 bases and J 3 bases; nucleotides not matched to a gene: 6. From germline, CDR1 is MDHEN and CDR2 SYDVKM. The CDR3, as DNA: TGTGCCAGCAGTTTTATGGGACAGGGCCACAATCAGCCCCAGCATTTT. Encoded protein: CASSFMGQGHNQPQHF. The entire variable domain, with the rest obtained from reference TRBV28 and TRBJ1-5, is as follows: DVKVTQSSRYLVKRTGEKVFLECVQDMDHENMFWYRQDPGLGLRLIYFSYDVKMKEKGDIPEGYSVSREKKERFSLILESASTNQTSMYLCASSFMGQGHNQPQHFGDGTRLSIL.

The chain carries TRBV4-2 and TRBJ2-2; D unresolved. Germline lookup yields CDR1 LGHNA and CDR2 YNFKEQ. The CDR3 runs to 18 residues. The V end was cut by 0 bases, the J end by 4 bases, with 18 bases between. As DNA, the CDR3 is TGTGCCAGCAGCCAAGATGGATCTGGCACTCCGGGCACCGGGGAGCTGTTTTTT. Translated: CASSQDGSGTPGTGELFF.

This chain connects TRBV28 to TRBJ1-3, with 8 bases identical to TRBD1. The ends lost 4 bases at V and 0 bases at J; junction bases unmatched: 8. Germline V CDR1 and CDR2: MDHEN, SYDVKM. This CDR3 region has 17 residues. In DNA, the CDR3 is TGTGCCAGCAGTTATACCCCAGGGGGCGGCTCTGGAAACACCATATATTTT. Amino acid sequence: CASSYTPGGGSGNTIYF.

The rearrangement links TRBV11-3 to TRBJ2-1; 9 positions agree with TRBD1. The germline V gene encodes CDR1 SGHNT and CDR2 YENEEA. V gave up 1 base and J gave up 10 bases; unmatched junction bases: 11. The CDR3 consists of 16 residues. This CDR3 reads CASSLVGGTGRSEQFF. CDR3 DNA: TGTGCCAGCAGCTTAGTAGGCGGGACAGGGAGGTCCGAGCAGTTCTTC.

The chain joins TRBV5-1 to TRBJ2-1; TRBD1 might be the D (6 bases). Trimming stripped 0 bases from V and 10 bases from J, with 14 bases between. Germline lookup yields CDR1 SGHRS and CDR2 YFSETQ. CDR3 length equals 14 residues. The CDR3 protein is CASSLGGTSREQFF. CDR3 coding DNA: TGCGCCAGCAGCTTGGGAGGGACATCGCGCGAGCAGTTCTTC.

V usage is TRBV30 and J usage is TRBJ1-6; 8 bases align to TRBD1. With V trimmed by 4 bases and J by 18 bases, 20 bases remained unmatched. This CDR3 is built from 15 residues. Germline values: CDR1 GTSNPN, CDR2 SVGIG (reference sequence). Here the CDR3 DNA reads TGTGCCTGGACTCTAAAGGACAGGGCCCCCGGGTCCGGCCACTTT. This codes for CAWTLKDRAPGSGHF.

The rearrangement uses TRBV6-5 and TRBJ2-1; weak D call: TRBD1 (6 bases). The CDR3 extends over 15 amino acids. Germline CDR1 reads MNHEY; CDR2 reads SVGAGI. V dropped 0 bases and J dropped 6 bases, with 12 bases sitting between them. The CDR3 DNA reads as TGTGCCAGCAGTTACTCGGGGGTACAGGGCAATGAGCAGTTCTTC. Encoded protein: CASSYSGVQGNEQFF.

This rearrangement joins TRBV19 to TRBJ2-1; 7 nucleotides line up with TRBD2. Looked up from germline, CDR1 is LNHDA and CDR2 is SQIVND (reference sequence). V trimming: 9 bases; J trimming: 4 bases; junction bases outside the gene matches: 3. The CDR3 is 12 residues long. The CDR3 bases are TGTGCCAGCGGGGAGGGGTACAATGAGCAGTTCTTC. Translating gives CASGEGYNEQFF.

The gene calls are TRBV25-1 and TRBJ1-2; no firm D call. Germline CDR1 MGHDK, CDR2 SYGVNS. Between the trimmed V and J ends, which lost 8 bases and 3 bases, there was a span of 4 bases. The CDR3 totals 10 residues. CDR3 loop: CASGDYGYTF. The CDR3 DNA is TGTGCCAGCGGAGACTATGGCTACACCTTC.

The gene calls are TRBV24-1 and TRBJ1-2; D remains unclear. The germline gives CDR1 KGHDR, CDR2 SFDVKD. Trimming took 4 bases from V and 1 from J, leaving 12 bases between them. CDR3 size: 15 residues. The CDR3 DNA is TGTGCCACCAGTGACCCTAAGTCCGGTAACTATGGCTACACCTTC. Residues: CATSDPKSGNYGYTF.

The rearrangement joins TRBV10-3 to TRBJ2-7, with 10 bases identical to TRBD2. The CDR3 has 15 residues. J was trimmed by 4 bases and V by 4 bases; bases with no gene match: 7. CDR1 and CDR2 (germline): ENHRY, SYGVKD. CDR3 nucleotide sequence: TGTGCCATCAGTGCGGAGACTAGCGGGCTTTACGAGCAGTACTTC. Translation gives CAISAETSGLYEQYF.

Only one count was recorded for this clone. The rearrangement joins TRBV5-8 to TRBJ2-3, with 9 bases matching TRBD1. Looked up from germline, CDR1 is SGHTS and CDR2 is YDEGEE. Trimming removed 2 bases from V and 4 bases from J; junction bases left unmatched: 11. The CDR3 totals 17 residues. CDR3 amino acids: CASSFTHPQGAADTQYF. CDR3 coding DNA: TGTGCCAGCAGCTTCACGCACCCACAGGGGGCGGCAGATACGCAGTATTTT.

The rearrangement joins TRBV19 to TRBJ2-2; D is perhaps TRBD1 (6 bases). CDR1 is LNHDA and CDR2 is SQIVND in the germline V gene (reference sequence). V lost 6 bases and J lost 1, with 15 bases in between. This CDR3 contains 16 residues. The DNA of the CDR3 is TGTGCCAGTAGGACTTTGACAGGCCTGAACACCGGGGAGCTGTTTTTT. Translating it yields CASRTLTGLNTGELFF.

This sequence joins TRBV28 and TRBJ2-7; D gene unclear. Trimming stripped 8 bases from V and 1 base from J, with 15 bases between. Germline loops: CDR1 MDHEN, CDR2 SYDVKM. This CDR3 is 14 amino acids long. CDR3 in amino acids: CASVKRVGSYEQYF. The DNA of the CDR3 is TGTGCCAGCGTTAAGCGAGTTGGGTCCTACGAGCAGTACTTC.

The chain is built from TRBV19 and TRBJ2-3; 7 nucleotides align to TRBD2. The CDR3 consists of 12 residues. The germline V gene encodes CDR1 LNHDA and CDR2 SQIVND (reference sequence). Losses at the gene ends were 8 bases for V and 3 bases for J; bases not matched to a gene: 2. CDR3 coding DNA: TGTGCCAGTGCGGGGGAGACAGATACGCAGTATTTT. This codes for CASAGETDTQYF.

This clone has only a few counts. V usage is TRBV18 and J usage is TRBJ1-3, with TRBD1 matching over 8 bases. V was clipped by 0 bases and J by 0 bases; unmatched bases: 7. CDR1 KGHSH and CDR2 LQKENI come from the germline V gene. The CDR3 consists of 18 residues. This CDR3 reads CASSPPPKTGDSGNTIYF. CDR3 sequence (DNA): TGTGCCAGCTCACCACCCCCCAAGACAGGGGACTCTGGAAACACCATATATTTT. The whole variable domain, filled in from reference TRBV18 and TRBJ1-3, reads NAGVMQNPRHLVRRRGQEARLRCSPMKGHSHVYWYRQLPEEGLKFMVYLQKENIIDESGMPKERFSAEFPKEGPSILRIQQVVRGDSAAYFCASSPPPKTGDSGNTIYFGEGSWLTVV.

This clone was seen only a few times. The rearrangement joins TRBV15 to TRBJ2-2; TRBD2 matches 15 bases. The germline V gene has CDR1 LNHNV and CDR2 YYDKDF (reference sequence). The CDR3 sequence is 19 residues long. J lost 3 bases, V lost 0 bases, and 5 bases had no gene match. For the CDR3, the DNA is TGTGCCACCAGCAGAGATCTGGGACTAGCGGGGGGCCACACCGGGGAGCTGTTTTTT. This translates into CATSRDLGLAGGHTGELFF.

This chain uses TRBV11-2 with TRBJ2-7, with 10 positions matching TRBD2. J gave up 3 bases and V 5 bases, and 7 bases lay outside the gene matches. CDR3 length: 15 amino acids. Germline V CDR1 and CDR2: SGHAT, FQNNGV. As DNA, the CDR3 is TGTGCCAGCAGCCTCGGACTAGCGGTAGGCTACGAGCAGTACTTC. It translates to CASSLGLAVGYEQYF.

The genes are TRBV13 and TRBJ1-6; no clear D gene. CDR1 is PRHDT, CDR2 FYEKMQ, per germline (reference sequence). The length of the CDR3 is 12 residues. V lost 4 bases and J 8 bases, leaving 6 bases between the germline ends. Here the CDR3 DNA reads TGTGCCAGCAGCTCTCAGTATTCACCCCTCCACTTT. Its translation: CASSSQYSPLHF.

The gene calls are TRBV2 and TRBJ2-2, with 11 bases fitting TRBD1. The junction had 9 bases not matched to a gene; V was cut back by 5 bases and J by 7 bases. Germline V gives CDR1 SNHLY, CDR2 FYNNEI. CDR3 length: 16 residues. CDR3 nucleotide sequence: TGTGCCAGCAGTATTGGACAGGGGGCGCGTGGCGGGGAGCTGTTTTTT. Its protein product is CASSIGQGARGGELFF.

The chain recombines TRBV7-8 with TRBJ2-7, with 10 bases that match TRBD2. Germline V gene sequence: CDR1 SGHVS, CDR2 FQNEAQ. Germline trimming cut 6 bases from V and 5 bases from J; bases unmatched to any gene: 10. This CDR3 has 15 amino acids. CDR3 in DNA: TGTGCCAGCAGGCCTCAAGCGGGAGGGGCGCACGAGCAGTACTTC. Translated: CASRPQAGGAHEQYF.

This rearrangement joins TRBV28 to TRBJ2-1; 11 bases agree with TRBD1. The germline gives CDR1 MDHEN, CDR2 SYDVKM. CDR3 length: 15 amino acids. J gave up 6 bases and V 6 bases, and 7 bases lay outside the gene matches. The CDR3 DNA sequence: TGTGCCAGCAGGGTCGGGACAGGGGGATTCAATGAGCAGTTCTTC. Translation: CASRVGTGGFNEQFF.

The V and J genes are TRBV2 and TRBJ2-3; the match to TRBD2 covers 10 bases. This CDR3 spans 16 amino acids. V shed 5 bases, J shed 0 bases, and the junction held 5 bases outside the gene matches. Per the germline V gene, CDR1 is SNHLY and CDR2 is FYNNEI. CDR3 DNA: TGTGCCAGCAGTACCCAGCGGGGGGGGAGCACAGATACGCAGTATTTT. Amino acid sequence: CASSTQRGGSTDTQYF.

The DNA of the CDR3 is TGTGCCACCAGCGCCCCAGGGGCAGATACGCAGTATTTT. This sequence encodes CATSAPGADTQYF. The rearrangement links TRBV24-1 to TRBJ2-3; a weak D match, TRBD1 (6 bases). The CDR3 runs 13 residues. Trimming stripped 7 bases from V and 4 bases from J, with 11 bases between. Looked up from germline, CDR1 is KGHDR and CDR2 is SFDVKD.